The text below deals with one T cell receptor (beta chain). This clonotype appeared a few times. It lacks a known antigen. Base-call qualities are not available, and no considerably larger clone is one nucleotide away. V is cut back by 10 bases and J by 5 bases, with 6 bases in the junction unmatched. Via the germline V gene, CDR1 is ENHRY and CDR2 SYGVKD. The CDR3 runs 14 residues from the cysteine to the phenylalanine. CDR3 DNA only is kept here, 42 bases in frame from base 1. The method behind the library was PCR. Sequencing relied on an Illumina HiSeq 2500. To normalize quantification of the TCRbeta repertoire, the TCR libraries were built with molecular barcoding that relied on unique molecular identifiers. TCRdb reprocessed the public reads (quality trimming at Q25 with fastp, clone calling with MiXCR) and kept in-frame beta chains. Every CDR3 protein is listed once, alongside the most common genes and DNA of its rows. The table for this sample lists approximately 390,000 distinct CDR3 sequences; 11% of them were counted only once. The leading ten clones occupy 5% to 6.5% of the sample.

The source of the sample is a study of T-cell reconstitution after alpha-beta-depleted transplantation in children listed by TCRdb under 2016. Background on the whole study: Using TCR repertoire profiling, the study followed T-cell immune reconstitution in a quantitative way in children after TCRalphabeta/CD19-depleted allogeneic hematopoietic cell transplantation.

The clonotype was recovered from a human donor who donated a stem cell graft to a child with acute myeloid leukemia. The starting material was PBMCs from the stem cell graft donor, obtained from the stem cell graft. The sequence links TRBV10-3 to TRBJ2-1; a stretch of 12 junction bases matches TRBD2. The nucleotide sequence is TGTGCCACCAGACTAGCGGGGGAACACAATGAGCAGTTCTTC. Translated, this gives CATRLAGEHNEQFF.